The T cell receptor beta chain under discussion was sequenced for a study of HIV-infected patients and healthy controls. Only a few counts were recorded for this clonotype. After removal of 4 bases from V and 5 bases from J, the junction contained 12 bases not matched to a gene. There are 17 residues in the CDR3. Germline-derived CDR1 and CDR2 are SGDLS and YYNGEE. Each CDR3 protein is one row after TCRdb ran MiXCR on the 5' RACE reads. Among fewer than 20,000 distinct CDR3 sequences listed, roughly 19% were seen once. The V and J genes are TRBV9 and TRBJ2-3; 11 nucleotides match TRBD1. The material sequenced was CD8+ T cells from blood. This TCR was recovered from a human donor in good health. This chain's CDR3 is CASSPHGRTGGEDTQYF. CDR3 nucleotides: TGTGCCAGCAGCCCACACGGGCGGACAGGGGGCGAAGATACGCAGTATTTT.